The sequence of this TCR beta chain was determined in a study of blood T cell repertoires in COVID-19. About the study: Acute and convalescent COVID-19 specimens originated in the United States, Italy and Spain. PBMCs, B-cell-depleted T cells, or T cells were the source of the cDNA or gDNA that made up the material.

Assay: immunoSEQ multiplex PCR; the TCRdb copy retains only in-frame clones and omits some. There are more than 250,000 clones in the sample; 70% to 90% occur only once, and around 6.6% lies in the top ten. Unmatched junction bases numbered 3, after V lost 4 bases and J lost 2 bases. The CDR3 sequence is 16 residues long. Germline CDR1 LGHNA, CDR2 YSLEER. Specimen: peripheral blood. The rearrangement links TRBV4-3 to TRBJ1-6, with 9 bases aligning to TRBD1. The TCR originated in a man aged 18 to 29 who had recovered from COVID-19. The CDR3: CASSPDRGPYNSPLHF. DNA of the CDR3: TGCGCCAGCAGCCCGGACAGGGGCCCCTATAATTCACCCCTCCACTTT.